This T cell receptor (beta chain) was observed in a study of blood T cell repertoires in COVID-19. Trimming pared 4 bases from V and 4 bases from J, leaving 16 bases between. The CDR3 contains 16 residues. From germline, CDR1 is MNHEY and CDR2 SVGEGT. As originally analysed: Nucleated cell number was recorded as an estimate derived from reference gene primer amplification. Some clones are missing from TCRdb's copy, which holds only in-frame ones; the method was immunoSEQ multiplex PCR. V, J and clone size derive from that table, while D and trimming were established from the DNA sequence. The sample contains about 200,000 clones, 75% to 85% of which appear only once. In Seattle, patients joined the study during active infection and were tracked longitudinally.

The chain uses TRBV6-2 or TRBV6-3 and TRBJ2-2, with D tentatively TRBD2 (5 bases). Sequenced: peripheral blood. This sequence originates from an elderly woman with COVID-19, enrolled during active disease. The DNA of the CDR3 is TGTGCCAGCAGTTTGTTCGGGGTTCTAAGCACCGGGGAGCTGTTTTTT. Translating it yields CASSLFGVLSTGELFF.